The 9 T cell receptor beta chains below come from one sample, sequenced in a study of blood T cell repertoires in COVID-19. Some clones are missing from TCRdb's copy, which holds only in-frame ones; the method was immunoSEQ multiplex PCR. The sample records roughly 280,000 clones, about 88% being singletons. Source material: peripheral blood. These receptor sequences come from a man aged 25 to 40 with active or convalescent COVID-19.

J is TRBJ2-7 and V is TRBV7-9; D is unclear. The CDR3 has 13 amino acids. V was pared by 2 bases and J by 0 bases, with 5 bases between. Germline V gene sequence: CDR1 SEHNR, CDR2 FQNEAQ (reference sequence). The DNA for the CDR3 is TGTGCCAGCAGCTTAACGAGCTCCTACGAGCAGTACTTC. It specifies CASSLTSSYEQYF.

The chain carries TRBV19 and TRBJ1-4, with D maybe TRBD1 (5 bases). V was shortened by 6 bases and J by 0 bases, with 14 bases between the two germline ends. This CDR3 spans 16 amino acids. From germline, CDR1 is LNHDA and CDR2 SQIVND (reference sequence). The chain's CDR3 is CASRTRDRATNEKLFF. CDR3 DNA sequence: TGTGCCAGTAGGACCAGGGATCGAGCAACTAATGAAAAACTGTTTTTT.

The V gene is TRBV10-2, the J gene TRBJ2-1; tentative D call: TRBD1 (7 bases). Germline V gives CDR1 WSHSY, CDR2 SAAADI. The CDR3 covers 12 residues. Trimming left V 7 bases short and J 9 bases short, with 13 bases between. This CDR3 is CASTGGGGEQFF. As DNA, the CDR3 is TGCGCCAGCACCGGAGGGGGCGGTGAGCAGTTCTTC.

This chain connects TRBV6-6 to TRBJ2-7; TRBD2 matches 12 bases. Germline V gene data show CDR1 as MNHNY and CDR2 as SVGAGI (reference sequence). The ends lost 6 bases at V and 4 bases at J; junction bases unmatched: 4. This CDR3 comprises 14 residues. CDR3 coding DNA: TGTGCCAGCAGGCCACTAGCGGGGGGTTACGAGCAGTACTTC. Translating gives CASRPLAGGYEQYF.

On this clone: The junction does not match germline at one end; this may be a read error. The CDR3 reads CASTSIVGTGVSFYF. CDR3 in DNA: TGTGCCAGCACCTCTATCGTGGGGACAGGGGTTTCGTTTTACTTT. The rearrangement links TRBV7-2 to TRBJ1-1; 10 bases match TRBD1. The CDR3 covers 15 residues. The germline V gene encodes CDR1 SGHTA and CDR2 FQGNSA.

This chain uses TRBV27 with TRBJ2-3; the match to TRBD2 covers 7 bases. V shed 4 bases, J shed 3 bases, and the junction held 10 bases outside the gene matches. The V gene's germline CDR1 is MNHEY and CDR2 SMNVEV (reference sequence). The CDR3 spans 16 residues. CDR3 amino acids: CASSSDGGGMTDTQYF. CDR3 DNA sequence: TGTGCCAGCAGTTCGGATGGGGGGGGAATGACAGATACGCAGTATTTT.

The chain is built from TRBV5-1 and TRBJ2-3; TRBD1 might be the D (6 bases). This CDR3 region has 14 residues. V lost 4 bases and J lost 2, with 11 bases in between. CDR1 and CDR2 from the germline V gene are SGHRS and YFSETQ. The CDR3 bases are TGCGCCAGCAGCGTGGACAGACACACAGATACGCAGTATTTT. Its translation is CASSVDRHTDTQYF.

V and J are TRBV6-5 and TRBJ1-6; 8 positions match TRBD1. This CDR3 has 15 residues. V was clipped by 6 bases and J by 10 bases; unmatched bases: 11. Germline V gene data show CDR1 as MNHEY and CDR2 as SVGAGI. The CDR3 protein is CASSLSGTGVSPLHF. In DNA, the CDR3 is TGTGCCAGCAGCCTATCTGGGACAGGTGTGTCACCCCTCCACTTT.

This clone was seen only once. This chain connects TRBV5-4 to TRBJ2-7; possible D gene TRBD1, 7 bases. Germline V CDR1 and CDR2: SGHNT, YYREEE (reference sequence). The CDR3 covers 15 residues. Trimming took off 4 bases at V and 5 bases at J, with 19 bases between the two ends. CDR3 DNA sequence: TGTGCCAGCAGCGCCGGAGGGGGCCGGGTAGACGAGCAGTACTTC. It is translated as CASSAGGGRVDEQYF.